Below are 9 T cell receptor beta chains sequenced from a single sample in a study of T cells in Graves' hyperthyroidism and ophthalmopathy (dated by TCRdb to the late 2010s). The method was multiplex PCR. Sequencing was performed on an Illumina HiSeq 2000. TCR beta CDR3 regions were amplified from RNA transcripts. The TCR CDR3 was subjected to a first round of RT-PCR using the HTBI primer set and the Qiagen OneStep RT-PCR kit. Using fastp trimming at Q25 and MiXCR clonotype assembly, TCRdb reanalyzed the public sequencing data and kept in-frame beta chains. Rows matching on CDR3 protein sequence are summarized as one entry with the most common DNA and genes. Present in this sample are about 530,000 distinct CDR3 sequences, over 15% of which were seen just once. The biggest ten clones account for 17% of the sample. Sample: blood. All receptors derive from a woman younger than 30 with Graves' ophthalmopathy.

The chain couples TRBV19 to TRBJ2-1; no clear D gene. This CDR3 has 15 amino acids. Germline CDR1 and CDR2: LNHDA and SQIVND (reference sequence). V dropped 4 bases and J dropped 1 base, with 11 bases sitting between them. CDR3 nucleotide sequence: TGTGCCAGTAGTACCTTACCAATTTCCTACAATGAGCAGTTCTTC. It specifies CASSTLPISYNEQFF.

This clonotype was counted a few times. This chain uses TRBV12-3 or TRBV12-4 with TRBJ1-5, with D possibly matching TRBD1 (6 bases). The CDR3 runs 16 residues. The V gene lost 3 bases and the J gene lost 6 bases, with 18 bases spanning the gap. CDR3 region: CASSLGPSKGGQPQHF. The CDR3 DNA sequence: TGTGCCAGCAGTTTGGGACCGTCAAAGGGGGGTCAGCCCCAGCATTTT.

This clonotype was picked up a small number of times. The genes are TRBV6-4 and TRBJ1-1; perhaps TRBD1 as D (5 bases). With 0 bases removed from V and 7 bases from J, the gap between germline ends came to 9 bases. The CDR3 sequence is 13 residues long. CDR1 and CDR2 (germline): MRHNA, SNTAGT. Here the CDR3 DNA reads TGTGCCAGCAGTGACTCGAGTAGGGGTGAAGCTTTCTTT. Its protein product is CASSDSSRGEAFF.

This clonotype was seen at least ten times. The V gene is TRBV19, the J gene TRBJ2-1; D gene uncertain. Between the trimmed V and J ends, which lost 0 bases and 6 bases, there was a span of 6 bases. CDR1 and CDR2 (germline): LNHDA, SQIVND (reference sequence). The CDR3 runs 13 residues. The chain's CDR3 is CASSIDSFNEQFF. The CDR3, as DNA: TGTGCCAGTAGTATAGACAGCTTCAATGAGCAGTTCTTC.

The gene calls are TRBV20-1 and TRBJ1-2; D is unclear. Germline assignment: CDR1 DFQATT and CDR2 SNEGSKA (reference sequence). Trimming shortened V by 1 base and J by 5 bases, and 17 bases separated the two germline ends. This CDR3 contains 15 residues. The CDR3 DNA sequence: TGCAGTGCTAGAGCCGAAGGAGATTTTGGATATGGCTACACCTTC. Amino acid sequence: CSARAEGDFGYGYTF.

This clonotype showed up many times. The genes are TRBV6-1 and TRBJ1-1, with D tentatively TRBD1 (5 bases). Germline loops: CDR1 MNHNS, CDR2 SASEGT. Trimming left V 7 bases short and J 1 base short, with 22 bases between. The CDR3 has 17 residues. The CDR3, as DNA: TGTGCCAGCACCTCCGCCCGGTGGGGCGTGGGGAACACTGAAGCTTTCTTT. Its protein is CASTSARWGVGNTEAFF.

This sequence joins TRBV9 and TRBJ2-6; no definite D call. This CDR3 is built from 13 residues. CDR1 is SGDLS, CDR2 YYNGEE, per germline. The germline V and J ends were trimmed by 4 bases and 5 bases, with 7 bases remaining between them. Written as DNA, the CDR3 is TGTGCCAGCAGCAACGAGCGGGCCAACGTCCTGACTTTC. Translating it yields CASSNERANVLTF.

This clonotype was counted many times. This sequence joins TRBV7-2 and TRBJ2-7; the D gene is possibly TRBD2 (5 bases). The CDR3 covers 13 residues. V was shortened by 6 bases and J by 3 bases, with 12 bases between the two germline ends. Germline loops: CDR1 SGHTA, CDR2 FQGNSA. Here the CDR3 reads CASRPPLVYEQYF. CDR3 DNA sequence: TGTGCCAGCAGACCCCCACTAGTCTACGAGCAGTACTTC.

This clonotype was observed many times. The V and J genes are TRBV29-1 and TRBJ2-1, with TRBD2 identical over 12 bases. Germline values: CDR1 SQVTM, CDR2 ANQGSEA. The CDR3 extends over 16 amino acids. Losses at the gene ends were 3 bases for V and 0 bases for J; bases not matched to a gene: 3. As DNA, the CDR3 is TGCAGCGTTGAGGGACTAGCGGGCTACTCCTACAATGAGCAGTTCTTC. This encodes CSVEGLAGYSYNEQFF.